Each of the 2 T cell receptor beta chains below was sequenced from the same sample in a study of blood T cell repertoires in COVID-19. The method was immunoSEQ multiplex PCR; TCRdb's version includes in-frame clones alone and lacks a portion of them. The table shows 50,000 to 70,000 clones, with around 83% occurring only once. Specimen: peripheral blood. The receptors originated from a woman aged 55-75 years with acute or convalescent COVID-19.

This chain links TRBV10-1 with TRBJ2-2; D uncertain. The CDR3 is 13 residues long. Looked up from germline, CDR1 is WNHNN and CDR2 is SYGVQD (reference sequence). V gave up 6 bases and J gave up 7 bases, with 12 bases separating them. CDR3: CASSRQTGGELFF. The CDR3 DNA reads TGCGCCAGCAGCCGACAAACCGGCGGGGAGCTGTTTTTT.

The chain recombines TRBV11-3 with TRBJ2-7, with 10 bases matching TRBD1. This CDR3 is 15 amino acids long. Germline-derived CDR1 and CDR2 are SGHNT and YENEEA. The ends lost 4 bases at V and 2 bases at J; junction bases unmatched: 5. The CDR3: CASSSGQGVTYEQYF. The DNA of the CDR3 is TGTGCCAGCAGCTCCGGACAGGGGGTAACCTACGAGCAGTACTTC.